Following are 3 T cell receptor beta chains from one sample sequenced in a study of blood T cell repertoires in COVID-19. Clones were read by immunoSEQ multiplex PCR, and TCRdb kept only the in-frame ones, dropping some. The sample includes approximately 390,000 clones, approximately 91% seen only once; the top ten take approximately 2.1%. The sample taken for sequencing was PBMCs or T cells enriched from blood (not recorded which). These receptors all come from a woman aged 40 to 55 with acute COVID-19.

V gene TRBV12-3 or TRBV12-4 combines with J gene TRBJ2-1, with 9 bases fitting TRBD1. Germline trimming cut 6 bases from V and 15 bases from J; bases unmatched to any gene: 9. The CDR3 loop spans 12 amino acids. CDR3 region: CASSRTGTGPFF. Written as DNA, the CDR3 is TGTGCCAGCAGCCGGACCGGGACAGGGCCGTTCTTC.

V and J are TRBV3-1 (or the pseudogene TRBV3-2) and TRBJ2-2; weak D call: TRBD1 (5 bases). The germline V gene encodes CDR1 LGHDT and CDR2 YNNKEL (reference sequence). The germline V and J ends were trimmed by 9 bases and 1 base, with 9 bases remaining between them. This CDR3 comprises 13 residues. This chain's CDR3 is CASQTVNTGELFF. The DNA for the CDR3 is TGTGCCAGTCAGACAGTGAACACCGGGGAGCTGTTTTTT.

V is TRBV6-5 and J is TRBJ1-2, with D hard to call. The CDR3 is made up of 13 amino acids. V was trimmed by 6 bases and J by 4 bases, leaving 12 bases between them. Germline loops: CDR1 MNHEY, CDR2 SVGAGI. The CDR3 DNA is TGTGCCAGCAGACCCGGACTGTCCTATGGCTACACCTTC. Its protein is CASRPGLSYGYTF.